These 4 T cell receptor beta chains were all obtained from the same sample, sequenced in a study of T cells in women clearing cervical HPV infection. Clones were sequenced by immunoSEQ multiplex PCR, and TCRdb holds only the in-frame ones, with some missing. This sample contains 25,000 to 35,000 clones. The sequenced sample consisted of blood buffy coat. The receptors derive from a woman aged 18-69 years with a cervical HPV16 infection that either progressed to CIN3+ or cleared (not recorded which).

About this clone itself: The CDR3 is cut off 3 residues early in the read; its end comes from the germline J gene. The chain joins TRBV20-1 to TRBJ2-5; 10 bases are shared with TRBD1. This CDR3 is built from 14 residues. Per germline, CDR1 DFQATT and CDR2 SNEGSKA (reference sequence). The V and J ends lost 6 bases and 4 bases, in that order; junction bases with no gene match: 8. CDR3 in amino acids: CSASRQGAGETQYF. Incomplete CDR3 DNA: TGCAGTGCCTCGAGACAGGGGGCGGGAGAGACC.

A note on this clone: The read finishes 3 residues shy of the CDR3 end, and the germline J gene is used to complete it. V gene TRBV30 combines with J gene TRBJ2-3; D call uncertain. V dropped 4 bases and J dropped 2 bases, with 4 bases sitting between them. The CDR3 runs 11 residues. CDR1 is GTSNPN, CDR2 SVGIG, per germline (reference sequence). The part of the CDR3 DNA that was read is TGTGCCTGGACCTTCACAGATACG. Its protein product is CAWTFTDT. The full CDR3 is CAWTFTDTQYF.

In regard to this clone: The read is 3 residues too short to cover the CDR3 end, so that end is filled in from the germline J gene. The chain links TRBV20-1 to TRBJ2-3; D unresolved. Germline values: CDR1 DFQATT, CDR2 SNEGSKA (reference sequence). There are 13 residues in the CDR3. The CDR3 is CSAREDTYQPQYF. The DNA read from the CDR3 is TGCAGTGCTAGAGAAGACACATATCAGCCG.

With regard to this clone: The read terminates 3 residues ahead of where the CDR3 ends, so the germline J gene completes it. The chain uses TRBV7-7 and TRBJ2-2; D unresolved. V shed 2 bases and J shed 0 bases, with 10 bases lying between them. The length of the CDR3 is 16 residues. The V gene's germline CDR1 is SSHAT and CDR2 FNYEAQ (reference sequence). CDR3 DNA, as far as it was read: TGTGCCAGCAGCTTAAATTCCGGTACGAACACCGGGGAG. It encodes CASSLNSGTNTGE. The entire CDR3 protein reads CASSLNSGTNTGELFF.